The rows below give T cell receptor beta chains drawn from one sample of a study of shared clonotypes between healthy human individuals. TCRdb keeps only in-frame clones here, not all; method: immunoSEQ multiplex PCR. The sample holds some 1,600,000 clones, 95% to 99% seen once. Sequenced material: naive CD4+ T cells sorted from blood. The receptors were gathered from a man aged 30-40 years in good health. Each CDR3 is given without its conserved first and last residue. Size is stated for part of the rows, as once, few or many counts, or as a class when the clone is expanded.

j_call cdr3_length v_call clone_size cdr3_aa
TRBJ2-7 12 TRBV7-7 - ASSLGGGSYEQY
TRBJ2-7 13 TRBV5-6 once ASSLRLPSSYEQY
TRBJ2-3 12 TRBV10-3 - AIRPGLGTDTQY
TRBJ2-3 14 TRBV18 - ASSPLGQGPTDTQY
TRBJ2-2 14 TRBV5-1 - ASSFWTSGSPGELF
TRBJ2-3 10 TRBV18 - ASSRDMDTQY
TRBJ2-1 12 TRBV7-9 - ASSLGDRVNEQF
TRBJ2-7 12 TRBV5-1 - ASSLGGANGEQY
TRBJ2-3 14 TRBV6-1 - ASSERGRGGTDTQY
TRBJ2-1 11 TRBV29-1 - SVGDWYYNEQF
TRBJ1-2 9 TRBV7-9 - ASSSRVGYT
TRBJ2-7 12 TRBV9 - ASSVAQGTYEQY
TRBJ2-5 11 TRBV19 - ASSMGSRETQY
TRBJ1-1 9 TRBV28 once ATSPQGGSF
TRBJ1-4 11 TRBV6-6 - ASSQSRGEKLF
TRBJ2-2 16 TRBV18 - ASSRPGLAGANTGELF
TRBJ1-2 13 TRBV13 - ASSLRRGRFYGYT
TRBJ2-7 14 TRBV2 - ASRQGALLVAYEQY
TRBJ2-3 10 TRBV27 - ASQSRSDTQY
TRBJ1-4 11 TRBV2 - ASSRTGNEKLF
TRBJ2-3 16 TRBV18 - ASSPLGAGRGGADTQY
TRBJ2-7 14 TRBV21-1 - ASSKPTGRGLYEQY
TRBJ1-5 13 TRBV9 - ASSGHGYSNQPQH
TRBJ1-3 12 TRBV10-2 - ASSSGSSGNTIY
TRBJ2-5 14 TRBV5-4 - ASSRGGLAEQETQY
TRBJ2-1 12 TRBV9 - ASSVLPSWGEQF
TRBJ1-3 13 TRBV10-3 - AISALGQTGNTIY
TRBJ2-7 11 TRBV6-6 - ASRETGSYEQY
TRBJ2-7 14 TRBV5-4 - ASSLAGGSSSYEQY
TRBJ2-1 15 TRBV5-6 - ASSLEGRQGTYNEQF
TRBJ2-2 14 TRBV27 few ASSPLAGLNTGELF
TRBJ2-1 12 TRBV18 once ASSSPGTYNEQF
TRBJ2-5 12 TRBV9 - ASSPQREERTQY
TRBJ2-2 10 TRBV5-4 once ASSSRNGELF
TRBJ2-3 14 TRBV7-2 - ASSIRTGAFTDTQY
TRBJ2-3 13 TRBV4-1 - ASSQDQKRTDTQY
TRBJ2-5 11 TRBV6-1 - ASSAGTIETQY
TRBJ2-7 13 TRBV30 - AWSEGLEGKSEQY
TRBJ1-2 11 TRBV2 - AANDRVGYGYT
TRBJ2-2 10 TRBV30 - AGQGGTGELF
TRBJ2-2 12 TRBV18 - ASSPETSTGELF
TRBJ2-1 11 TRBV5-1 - ASSLGRPGEQF
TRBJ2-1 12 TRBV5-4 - ASVATSSHNEQF
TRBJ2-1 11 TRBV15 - ATSRDHPNEQF
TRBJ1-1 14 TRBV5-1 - ASSKGQLHMDTEAF
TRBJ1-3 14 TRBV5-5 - ASSRTGSGSGNTIY
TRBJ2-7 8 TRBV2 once ALGAYEQY
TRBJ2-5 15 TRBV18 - ASSPLSKNLQQETQY
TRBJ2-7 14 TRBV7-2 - ASSSRGQDRSYEQY
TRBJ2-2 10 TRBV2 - ASSLWAGELF
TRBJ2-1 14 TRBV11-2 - ASSLRSPRDYNEQF
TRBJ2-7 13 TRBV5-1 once ASSLGAGRRNEQY
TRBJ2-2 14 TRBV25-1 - ASMVAGASDTGELF
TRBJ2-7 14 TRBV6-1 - ASSAMVGTLPYEQY